This T cell receptor beta chain is from a study of PD-1 blockade in mismatch repair-deficient tumors (dated by TCRdb to about 2017). Describing the broader study: Between late 2013 and 2016, the trial enrolled approximately 87 consecutive patients with approximately 12 types of mismatch repair-deficient cancer, all of whom had received prior treatment and were progressing. Deep sequencing of TCR CDR3 regions was used to track tumor-associated T cell clones in peripheral blood of patients responding to PD-1 blockade.

Receptor amplification or capture employed the immunoSEQ multiplex PCR assay. TCRdb carries this immuneACCESS record with in-frame sequences only. Its versions omit some clonotypes, under half of them owing to an unresolved V gene in the studies checked, with the rest unexplained. For this sample the table gives some 120,000 clones, of which 60% to 85% were detected only once. Of the sample, roughly 4.5% falls within the top ten clones. Findings and caveats that apply to the study as a whole: Clones residing in the tumor, which were often undetectable in blood before treatment, expanded quickly after pembrolizumab and then contracted, generally before radiologic responses.

This clone has more than one count but fewer than ten. Its antigen is currently not known. Qualities for individual bases were not recorded, and no much larger clone is one base off. Spanning cysteine to phenylalanine, the CDR3 consists of 14 amino acids. Only the CDR3 part of the read is kept: 42 bases, read in frame from the first base. At the junction V is shortened by 3 bases and J by 2 bases, with 10 bases in between. CDR1 is given as ENHRY and CDR2 as SYGVKD, both from the germline V gene. Mismatch repair deficiency in every enrolled patient was established by polymerase chain reaction or immunohistochemistry. TCR sequencing was carried out for three patients who responded to pembrolizumab therapy. Pembrolizumab PD-1 blockade was prospectively tested in advanced mismatch repair-deficient cancers, regardless of tissue of origin, in the phase II trial. Peripheral blood T cell samples were gathered serially, both before PD-1 blockade started and at multiple time points afterward. Blood sampling times were reported as weeks after the first pembrolizumab dose.

The V and J segments used are TRBV10-3 and TRBJ2-5; TRBD1 is possibly the D segment (6 matching bases). This sequence originates from an adult with mismatch repair-deficient cancer. Here the sequenced sample was peripheral blood, taken more than 58 weeks after starting pembrolizumab. The CDR3 amino acid sequence is: CAISDRGQQETQYF. The DNA reads as follows: TGTGCCATCAGTGACCGGGGACAACAAGAGACCCAGTACTTC.